The source of this TCR beta chain is a study of graft-versus-host responses after intestinal transplantation. Libraries were prepared by immunoSEQ multiplex PCR; TCRdb keeps only in-frame clonotypes and omits some of them. The data hold about 120,000 clones, with over 75% observed a single time. The V end lost 4 bases, the J end lost 5 bases, and 11 bases lay between the germline ends. This CDR3 has 13 amino acids. Germline V gene data show CDR1 as KGHSH and CDR2 as LQKENI. A remark on this clone: What it binds is not known.

This TCR was sampled from a human donor who received an intestinal transplant. Here the sequenced sample was unstimulated CD4+ T cells sorted from spleen or lymph node cells, taken before intestinal transplant. The V call is TRBV18, the J call TRBJ1-1; tentative D call: TRBD1 (5 bases). This chain's CDR3 is CASSRDRGTEAFF. In nucleotides, the CDR3 is TGTGCCAGCTCACGAGATCGGGGGACTGAAGCTTTCTTT. The variable domain in full, with the rest retrieved from reference TRBV18 and TRBJ1-1, is NAGVMQNPRHLVRRRGQEARLRCSPMKGHSHVYWYRQLPEEGLKFMVYLQKENIIDESGMPKERFSAEFPKEGPSILRIQQVVRGDSAAYFCASSRDRGTEAFFGQGTRLTVV.